This TCR beta chain derives from a study of cytomegalovirus exposure and HLA in healthy donors. Study-level points and caveats: The tendency of first-cohort TCR clusters to co-occur in the approximately 120 validation repertoires was identified by a subsequent analysis.

A roughly 120-subject validation cohort, separate from the approximately 670-subject first cohort, supplied the donors. CDR1 and CDR2 (germline): MGHRA, YSYEKL. The J segment lost 7 bases and the V segment lost 3 bases, leaving 7 bases of the junction unmatched. The CDR3 is 15 amino acids. Profiled with immunoSEQ multiplex PCR; TCRdb holds only in-frame clones, not every one. Of around 130,000 clones listed, approximately 81% are singletons. As for this clone: Its antigen is not identified.

The J gene is TRBJ1-4, the V gene TRBV4-1, with 8 bases fitting TRBD1. The sequence came from a woman in her 30s in good health and CMV-seronegative. Sequenced input: PBMCs. CDR3: CASSQPGTGPEKLFF. The CDR3 DNA follows: TGCGCCAGCAGCCAGCCCGGGACAGGCCCTGAAAAACTGTTTTTT.